The 14 T cell receptor beta chains below come from one sample, sequenced in a study of tissue T cells after allogeneic stem cell transplantation (dated by TCRdb to 2021 to 2024). The time point label for this specimen denotes: human tissue collected at research (rapid) autopsy. Over an approximately 3-year period, over 5 adult allo-HCT recipients with steroid-refractory GVHD were prospectively enrolled in a research-autopsy study. Library construction relied on the immunoSEQ multiplex PCR assay. The immuneACCESS repertoire file appears here via TCRdb, limited to in-frame rearrangements. These files lack a portion of the clones; in checked studies, under half of the deficit traces to unresolved V genes, and the cause of the others is not known. The sample contains several thousand clones, 64% of them found a single time. The ten largest clonotypes hold around 23% of the sample. This specimen was jejunal tissue, taken at autopsy. These receptor sequences come from a male patient at least 60 years old with steroid-refractory graft-versus-host disease after an allogeneic stem cell transplant. Some T cells seen after a transplant may have their origin in the graft donor.

This clone has just one count. The chain links TRBV7-3 to TRBJ1-1; D remains unclear. CDR1 is SGHTA and CDR2 is FQGTGA in the germline V gene. This CDR3 is built from 13 residues. The germline V and J ends were trimmed by 2 bases and 3 bases, with 7 bases remaining between them. CDR3 sequence (DNA): TGTGCCAGCAGCTTAGAACCTTACACTGAAGCTTTCTTT. Its translation: CASSLEPYTEAFF.

V usage is TRBV6-2 or TRBV6-3 and J usage is TRBJ1-2; TRBD1 matches at 9 bases. The CDR3 consists of 15 residues. V shed 5 bases and J 3 bases; nucleotides not matched to a gene: 7. Germline CDR1 MNHEY, CDR2 SVGEGT. The CDR3 sequence: CASSRRDRADYGYTF. The CDR3 nucleotides are TGTGCCAGCAGTCGACGGGACAGGGCTGACTATGGCTACACCTTC.

The rearrangement links TRBV5-5 to TRBJ2-3; 7 nucleotides align to TRBD2. Germline V gene data show CDR1 as SGHKS and CDR2 as YYEKEE (reference sequence). V dropped 0 bases and J dropped 3; count of bases not matched to a gene: 4. The CDR3 has 15 residues. The CDR3 DNA is TGTGCCAGCAGCTTGGGGGCTAGCGGAACAGATACGCAGTATTTT. It is translated as CASSLGASGTDTQYF.

The genes are TRBV11-3 and TRBJ2-2; TRBD2 is a possible D gene (6 bases). Trimming took off 1 base at V and 2 bases at J, with 11 bases between the two ends. Looked up from germline, CDR1 is SGHNT and CDR2 is YENEEA. The CDR3 spans 16 residues. The CDR3 reads CASSLVGGTNTGELFF. The CDR3 bases are TGTGCCAGCAGCTTAGTAGGCGGGACCAACACCGGGGAGCTGTTTTTT.

This clone was seen only once. The V call is TRBV18, the J call TRBJ2-7; 7 bases align to TRBD2. The CDR3 is made up of 15 amino acids. In germline, CDR1 is KGHSH, CDR2 LQKENI. V lost 0 bases and J lost 6; bases outside the gene matches: 8. CDR3 loop: CASSPPGRQEFEQYF. In nucleotides, the CDR3 is TGTGCCAGCTCACCACCCGGGAGGCAAGAATTCGAGCAGTACTTC.

The genes are TRBV3-1 (or the pseudogene TRBV3-2) and TRBJ2-1, with TRBD1 as a possible D gene (6 bases). Trimming cost V 2 bases and J 0 bases, with 8 bases left between them. This CDR3 has 15 residues. Germline CDR1 is LGHDT and CDR2 is YNNKEL (reference sequence). The CDR3 protein is CASSQQQGSYNEQFF. For the CDR3, the DNA is TGTGCCAGCAGCCAACAACAGGGCTCCTACAATGAGCAGTTCTTC.

This clone has just a few counts. V is TRBV14 and J is TRBJ2-3; D unresolved. V was shortened by 5 bases and J by 4 bases, with 4 bases between the two germline ends. CDR1 is SGHDN, CDR2 FVKESK, per germline. CDR3 length: 11 amino acids. The CDR3 sequence: CASSAADTQYF. CDR3 sequence (DNA): TGTGCCAGCAGCGCCGCAGATACGCAGTATTTT.

In regard to this clone: The junction differs from germline at one of its ends, possibly a read error. The chain couples TRBV7-9 to TRBJ2-7, with D maybe TRBD1 (5 bases). The CDR3 sequence is 14 residues long. Per germline, CDR1 SEHNR and CDR2 FQNEAQ (reference sequence). The CDR3 sequence: CASSLGLGSSEQYF. The CDR3 coding sequence is TGTGCCAGCAGTCTGGGGCTGGGGTCCTCCGAGCAGTACTTC.

CDR3 residues: CASKKSLAGACTDTQYF. DNA of the CDR3: TGCGCCAGCAAAAAATCCTTGGCGGGGGCATGCACAGATACGCAGTATTTT. The genes are TRBV23-1 and TRBJ2-3, with D possibly TRBD2 on 7 matching bases. TRBV23-1 is identified as an open reading frame with a role that is uncertain. With 7 bases removed from V and 1 base from J, the gap between germline ends came to 21 bases. CDR3 length equals 17 residues.

The V call is TRBV2, the J call TRBJ2-7; 7 bases match TRBD1. Germline assignment: CDR1 SNHLY and CDR2 FYNNEI. This CDR3 comprises 15 residues. Germline trimming cut 4 bases from V and 2 bases from J; bases unmatched to any gene: 8. The CDR3 coding sequence is TGTGCCAGCAGTGTTGGGAGACAGGGCCCCTACGAGCAGTACTTC. Translation gives CASSVGRQGPYEQYF.

J is TRBJ1-4 and V is TRBV2; D not resolved. CDR3 length: 13 residues. From germline, CDR1 is SNHLY and CDR2 FYNNEI. The V end lost 8 bases, the J end lost 5 bases, and 12 bases lay between the germline ends. As DNA, the CDR3 is TGTGCCAGCGGCTCGGTCCACAATGAAAAACTGTTTTTT. Translating it yields CASGSVHNEKLFF.

Here the CDR3 DNA reads TGTGCCAGCAGTGTCCCCGGAGGGTCCAATCAGCCCCAGCATTTT. Protein sequence: CASSVPGGSNQPQHF. The chain uses TRBV2 and TRBJ1-5; D is unresolved. The CDR3 is 15 amino acids. The germline CDR1 and CDR2 sequences are SNHLY and FYNNEI. With 4 bases removed from V and 3 bases from J, the gap between germline ends came to 13 bases.

The rearrangement uses TRBV6-5 and TRBJ2-5; maybe TRBD2 (6 bases). The germline V and J ends were trimmed by 7 bases and 5 bases, with 11 bases remaining between them. The germline V gene encodes CDR1 MNHEY and CDR2 SVGAGI. The CDR3 sequence is 12 residues long. CDR3 amino acids: CASKEGWETQYF. The CDR3 DNA is TGTGCCAGCAAGGAGGGCTGGGAGACCCAGTACTTC.

J is TRBJ1-3 and V is TRBV7-2; no reliable D call. In germline, CDR1 is SGHTA, CDR2 FQGNSA. The germline V and J ends were trimmed by 2 bases and 0 bases, with 17 bases remaining between them. The CDR3 spans 18 residues. The CDR3 is CASSLNPLGALSGNTIYF. The CDR3 DNA reads as TGTGCCAGCAGCTTAAATCCGTTAGGTGCTCTCTCTGGAAACACCATATATTTT.